The 9 T cell receptor beta chains below come from one sample, sequenced in a study of blood T cell repertoires in COVID-19. The protocol was immunoSEQ multiplex PCR, while the TCRdb copy is restricted to in-frame clones and leaves out a portion. Among over 200,000 clones listed, 84% were seen once. The sample taken for sequencing was peripheral blood. All receptors derive from a man aged 50-59 years with active or convalescent COVID-19.

This sequence joins TRBV19 and TRBJ1-2; TRBD1 matches at 7 bases. The germline CDR1 and CDR2 sequences are LNHDA and SQIVND (reference sequence). The CDR3 has 15 amino acids. After removal of 3 bases from V and 3 bases from J, the junction contained 7 bases not matched to a gene. In DNA form, the CDR3 reads TGTGCCAGTAGTATCTCAGGGGGAGACGACTATGGCTACACCTTC. It encodes CASSISGGDDYGYTF.

V is TRBV7-5 and J is TRBJ1-5. TRBV7-5 corresponds to a pseudogene. The CDR3 length is 17 residues. DNA for the CDR3: TGTGTCAGAAGCCCCAACAGCGGGGGGCCCTTCGGTCAGCCCCAGCATTTT. It translates to CVRSPNSGGPFGQPQHF.

The gene calls are TRBV5-1 and TRBJ2-5; 12 nucleotides match TRBD2. V was pared by 2 bases and J by 3 bases, with 5 bases of the junction left unmatched. The CDR3 runs 16 residues. The germline V gene encodes CDR1 SGHRS and CDR2 YFSETQ. CDR3 in DNA: TGCGCCAGCAGCTTCCGGGCTAGCGGGGGGGAAGAGACCCAGTACTTC. It translates to CASSFRASGGEETQYF.

The chain employs TRBV4-2 and TRBJ1-6; a possible D gene is TRBD1 (6 bases). V gave up 0 bases and J gave up 6 bases, with 15 bases separating them. This CDR3 spans 17 amino acids. Germline V gene data show CDR1 as LGHNA and CDR2 as YNFKEQ. Here the CDR3 reads CASSQEGGAGVNSPLHF. The CDR3 region has the DNA TGTGCCAGCAGCCAAGAGGGGGGGGCAGGGGTTAATTCACCCCTCCACTTT.

The chain is built from TRBV29-1 and TRBJ1-2; no definite D call. Germline values: CDR1 SQVTM, CDR2 ANQGSEA. The CDR3 runs 12 residues. The ends were cut back, 0 bases at V and 4 bases at J, with 6 bases in the middle. Written as DNA, the CDR3 is TGCAGCGTTGAAGAGGCGGGCTATGGCTACACCTTC. Translating it yields CSVEEAGYGYTF.

The chain employs TRBV29-1 and TRBJ1-1; 8 bases align to TRBD1. Trimming cost V 0 bases and J 5 bases; bases outside gene matches: 5. There are 14 residues in the CDR3. Germline V gene lookup returns CDR1 SQVTM and CDR2 ANQGSEA. The DNA of the CDR3 is TGCAGCGTTGAAGATCCCAGGGGGCGGACTGAAGCTTTCTTT. Translated: CSVEDPRGRTEAFF.

This clone was seen once. The rearrangement links TRBV6-5 to TRBJ1-3, with D uncertain. The CDR3 contains 13 residues. Germline V gene data show CDR1 as MNHEY and CDR2 as SVGAGI. V was cut by 10 bases and J by 0 bases, with 10 bases left in between. CDR3 sequence reads: CATTYDSGNTIYF. CDR3 DNA: TGTGCCACCACCTATGACTCTGGAAACACCATATATTTT.

The chain is built from TRBV29-1 and TRBJ1-2; 8 bases fit TRBD1. The junction had 7 bases not matched to a gene; V was cut back by 3 bases and J by 7 bases. Germline CDR1 and CDR2: SQVTM and ANQGSEA. The CDR3 contains 13 residues. CDR3 in amino acids: CSVEDRAFFGYTF. In DNA, the CDR3 is TGCAGCGTTGAGGACAGGGCGTTTTTTGGCTACACCTTC.

This sequence joins TRBV20-1 and TRBJ2-1, with D tentatively TRBD1 (6 bases). V was shortened by 3 bases and J by 6 bases, with 15 bases between the two germline ends. CDR1 DFQATT and CDR2 SNEGSKA come from the germline V gene (reference sequence). The length of the CDR3 is 14 residues. The CDR3 loop is CSASFWGRGNEQFF. In DNA form, the CDR3 reads TGCAGTGCTAGTTTCTGGGGGCGAGGCAATGAGCAGTTCTTC.